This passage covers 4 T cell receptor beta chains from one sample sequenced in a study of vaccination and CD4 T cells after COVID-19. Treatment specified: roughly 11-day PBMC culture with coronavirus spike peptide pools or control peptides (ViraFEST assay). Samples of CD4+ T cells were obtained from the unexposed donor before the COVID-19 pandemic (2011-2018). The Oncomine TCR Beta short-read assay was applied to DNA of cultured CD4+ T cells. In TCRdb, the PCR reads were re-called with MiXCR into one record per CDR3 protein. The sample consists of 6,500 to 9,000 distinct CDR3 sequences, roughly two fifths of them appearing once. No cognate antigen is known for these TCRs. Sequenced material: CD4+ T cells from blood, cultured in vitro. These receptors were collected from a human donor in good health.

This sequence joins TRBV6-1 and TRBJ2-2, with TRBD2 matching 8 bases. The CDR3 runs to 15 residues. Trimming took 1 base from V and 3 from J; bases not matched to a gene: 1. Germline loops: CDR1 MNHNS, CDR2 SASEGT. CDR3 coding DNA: TGTGCCAGCAGTGAAGGAGCGGGGGACACCGGGGAGCTGTTTTTT. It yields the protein CASSEGAGDTGELFF.

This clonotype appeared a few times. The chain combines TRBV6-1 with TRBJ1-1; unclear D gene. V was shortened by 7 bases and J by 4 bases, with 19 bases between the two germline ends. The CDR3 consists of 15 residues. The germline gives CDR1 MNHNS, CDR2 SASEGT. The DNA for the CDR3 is TGTGCCAGCACCTTGGCCCTGGAGGGAATCACTGAAGCTTTCTTT. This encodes CASTLALEGITEAFF.

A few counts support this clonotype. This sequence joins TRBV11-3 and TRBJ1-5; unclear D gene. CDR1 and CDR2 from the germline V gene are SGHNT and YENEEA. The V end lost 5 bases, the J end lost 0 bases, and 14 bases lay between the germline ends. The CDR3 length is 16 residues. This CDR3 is CASSGGRITSNQPQHF. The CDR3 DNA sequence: TGTGCCAGCAGCGGAGGGAGGATTACTAGCAATCAGCCCCAGCATTTT.

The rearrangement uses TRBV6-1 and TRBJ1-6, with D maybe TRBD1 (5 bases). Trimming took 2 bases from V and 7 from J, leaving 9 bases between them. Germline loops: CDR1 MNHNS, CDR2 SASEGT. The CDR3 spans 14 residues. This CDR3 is CASSEQGINSPLHF. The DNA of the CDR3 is TGTGCCAGCAGTGAACAGGGAATAAATTCACCCCTCCACTTT.